This T cell receptor beta chain was identified in a study of T cell responses to AZD1222 COVID-19 vaccine. For the study at large: Second-dose recipients at about 4 or about 12 weeks were treated as one pooled group. Study conclusions and caveats: With two AZD1222 doses given, Spike-specific TCR breadth and depth both rose. Nearly half of unique spike-specific TCRs reportedly avoided B.1.351 and B.1.1.7 mutated regions. Mapped onto spike, vaccine-associated CD4 TCRs spanned it and were dominant at 160-218 and 743-854.

The CDR3 loop spans 13 amino acids. Germline-derived CDR1 and CDR2 are SGHVS and FQNEAQ. Trimming took 8 bases from V and 2 from J, leaving 9 bases between them. Produced via immunoSEQ multiplex PCR; TCRdb's table is partial and in-frame only. The table includes tens of thousands of clones, approximately 91% detected once. Worth noting for this clone: The antigen is unknown.

The V and J genes are TRBV7-8 and TRBJ1-4; no definite D call. The sample consisted of peripheral blood, taken on day 0 of AZD1222 vaccination. This receptor was obtained from an adult in good health. The DNA of the CDR3 is TGTGCCAGCTCGACTGCCACTAATGAAAAACTGTTTTTT. Protein product: CASSTATNEKLFF.